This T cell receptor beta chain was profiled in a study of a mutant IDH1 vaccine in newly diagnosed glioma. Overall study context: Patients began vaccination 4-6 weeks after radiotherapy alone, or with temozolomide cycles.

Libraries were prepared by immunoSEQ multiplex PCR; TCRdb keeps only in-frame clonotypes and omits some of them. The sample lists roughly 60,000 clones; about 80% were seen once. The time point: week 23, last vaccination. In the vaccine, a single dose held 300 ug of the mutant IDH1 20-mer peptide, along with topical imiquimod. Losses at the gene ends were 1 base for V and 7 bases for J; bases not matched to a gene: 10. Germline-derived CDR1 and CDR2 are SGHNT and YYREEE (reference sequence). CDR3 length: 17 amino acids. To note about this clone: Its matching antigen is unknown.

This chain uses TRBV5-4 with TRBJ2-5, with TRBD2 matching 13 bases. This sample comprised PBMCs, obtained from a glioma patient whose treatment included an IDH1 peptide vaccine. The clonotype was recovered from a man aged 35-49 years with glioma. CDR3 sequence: CASSLRRTSGGGGTQYF. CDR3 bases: TGTGCCAGCAGCTTGCGAAGGACTAGCGGGGGAGGGGGGACCCAGTACTTC.